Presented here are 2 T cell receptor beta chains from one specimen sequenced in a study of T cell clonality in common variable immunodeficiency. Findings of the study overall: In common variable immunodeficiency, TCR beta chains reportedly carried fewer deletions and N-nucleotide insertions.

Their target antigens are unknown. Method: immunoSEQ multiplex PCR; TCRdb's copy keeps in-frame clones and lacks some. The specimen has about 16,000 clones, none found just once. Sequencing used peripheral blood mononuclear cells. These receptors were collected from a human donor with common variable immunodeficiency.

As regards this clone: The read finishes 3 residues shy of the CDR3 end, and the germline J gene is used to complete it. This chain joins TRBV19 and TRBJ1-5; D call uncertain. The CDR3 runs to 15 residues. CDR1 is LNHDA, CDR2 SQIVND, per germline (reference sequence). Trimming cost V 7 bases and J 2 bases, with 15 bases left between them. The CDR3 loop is CASNSRVVGNQPQHF. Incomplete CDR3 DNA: TGTGCCAGTAATTCCCGGGTCGTCGGCAATCAGCCC.

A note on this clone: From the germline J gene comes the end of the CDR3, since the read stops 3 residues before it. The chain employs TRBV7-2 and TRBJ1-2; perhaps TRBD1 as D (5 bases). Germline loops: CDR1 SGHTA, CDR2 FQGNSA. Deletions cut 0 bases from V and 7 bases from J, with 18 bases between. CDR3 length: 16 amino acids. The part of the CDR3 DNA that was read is TGTGCCAGCAGCTTAGCGGGGCAGGGTAGTGCTGGTGGC. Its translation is CASSLAGQGSAGG. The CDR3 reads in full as CASSLAGQGSAGGYTF. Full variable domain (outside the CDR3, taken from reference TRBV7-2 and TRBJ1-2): GAGVSQSPSNKVTEKGKDVELRCDPISGHTALYWYRQSLGQGLEFLIYFQGNSAPDKSGLPSDRFSAERTGGSVSTLTIQRTQQEDSAVYLCASSLAGQGSAGGYTFGSGTRLTVV.